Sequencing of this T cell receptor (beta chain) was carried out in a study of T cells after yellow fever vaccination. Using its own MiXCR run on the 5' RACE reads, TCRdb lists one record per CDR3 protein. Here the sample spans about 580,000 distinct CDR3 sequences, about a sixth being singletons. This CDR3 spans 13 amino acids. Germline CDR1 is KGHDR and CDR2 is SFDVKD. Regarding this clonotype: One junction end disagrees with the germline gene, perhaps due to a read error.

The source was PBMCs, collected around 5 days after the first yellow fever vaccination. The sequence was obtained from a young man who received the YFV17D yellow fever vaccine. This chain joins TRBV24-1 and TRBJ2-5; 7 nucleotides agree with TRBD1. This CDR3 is CATSDSKGTAHTF. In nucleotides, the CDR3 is TGTGCCACCAGTGATTCCAAGGGGACAGCTCACACCTTC.